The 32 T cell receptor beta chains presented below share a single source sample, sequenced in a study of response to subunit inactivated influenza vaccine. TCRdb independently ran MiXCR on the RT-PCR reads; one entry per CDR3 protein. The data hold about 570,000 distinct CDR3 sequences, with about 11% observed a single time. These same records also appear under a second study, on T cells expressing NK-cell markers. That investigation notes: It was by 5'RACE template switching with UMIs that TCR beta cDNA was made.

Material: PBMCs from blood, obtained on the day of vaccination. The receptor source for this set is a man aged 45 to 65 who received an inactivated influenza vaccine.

The DNA of the CDR3 is TGTGCCAGCAGCTCCGGGACTAGCGCGAGCTCCTACGAGCAGTACTTC. Its protein is CASSSGTSASSYEQYF. The chain has TRBV6-1 and TRBJ2-7, with 10 nucleotides matching TRBD2. The CDR3 runs 16 residues. Germline V CDR1 and CDR2: MNHNS, SASEGT. The V segment lost 6 bases and the J segment 0 bases; nucleotides outside the gene matches: 8.

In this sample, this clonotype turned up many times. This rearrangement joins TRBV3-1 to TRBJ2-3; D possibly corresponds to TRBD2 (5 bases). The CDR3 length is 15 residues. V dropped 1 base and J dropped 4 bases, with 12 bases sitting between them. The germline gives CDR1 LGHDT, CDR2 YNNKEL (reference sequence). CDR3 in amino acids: CASSQAASNSDTQYF. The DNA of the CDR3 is TGTGCCAGCAGCCAAGCGGCTAGCAACTCAGATACGCAGTATTTT.

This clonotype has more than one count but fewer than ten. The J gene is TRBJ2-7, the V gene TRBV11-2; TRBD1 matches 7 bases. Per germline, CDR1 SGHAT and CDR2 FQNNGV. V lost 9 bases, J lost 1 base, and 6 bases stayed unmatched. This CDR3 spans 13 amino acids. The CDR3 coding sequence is TGTGCCAGACCCTCGGGACAGTCCTACGAGCAGTACTTC. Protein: CARPSGQSYEQYF.

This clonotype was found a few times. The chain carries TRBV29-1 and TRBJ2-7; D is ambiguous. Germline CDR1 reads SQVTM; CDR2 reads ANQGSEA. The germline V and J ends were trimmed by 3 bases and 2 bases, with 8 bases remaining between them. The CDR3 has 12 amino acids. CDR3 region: CSVEKGTYEQYF. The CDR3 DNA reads TGCAGCGTTGAGAAGGGTACCTACGAGCAGTACTTC.

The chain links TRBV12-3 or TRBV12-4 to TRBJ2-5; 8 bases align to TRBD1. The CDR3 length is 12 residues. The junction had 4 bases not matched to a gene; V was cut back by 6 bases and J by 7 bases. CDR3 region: CASRSGQGTQYF. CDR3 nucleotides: TGTGCCAGCAGGTCAGGACAGGGGACCCAGTACTTC.

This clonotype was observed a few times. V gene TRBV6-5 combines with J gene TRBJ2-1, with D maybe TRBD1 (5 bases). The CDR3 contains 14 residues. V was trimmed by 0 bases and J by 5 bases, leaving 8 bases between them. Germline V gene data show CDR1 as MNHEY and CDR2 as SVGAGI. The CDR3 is CASSYSDIHNEQFF. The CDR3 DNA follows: TGTGCCAGCAGTTACTCGGACATTCACAATGAGCAGTTCTTC.

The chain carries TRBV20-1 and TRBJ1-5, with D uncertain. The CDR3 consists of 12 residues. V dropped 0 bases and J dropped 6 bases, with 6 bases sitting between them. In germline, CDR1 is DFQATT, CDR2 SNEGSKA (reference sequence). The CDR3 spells CSARDGSQPQHF. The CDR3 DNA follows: TGCAGTGCTAGAGATGGCAGTCAGCCCCAGCATTTT.

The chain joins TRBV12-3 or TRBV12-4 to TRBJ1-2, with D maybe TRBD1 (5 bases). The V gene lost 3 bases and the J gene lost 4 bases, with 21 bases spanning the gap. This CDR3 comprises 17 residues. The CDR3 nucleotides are TGTGCCAGCAGTTTGGGCAGGGTCGATATGTCGGGCTATGGCTACACCTTC. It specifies CASSLGRVDMSGYGYTF.

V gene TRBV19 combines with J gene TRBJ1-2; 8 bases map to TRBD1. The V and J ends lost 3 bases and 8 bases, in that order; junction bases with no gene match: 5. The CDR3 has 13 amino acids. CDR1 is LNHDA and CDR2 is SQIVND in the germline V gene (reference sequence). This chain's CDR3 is CASSMDRVEGYTF. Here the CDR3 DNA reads TGTGCCAGTAGTATGGACAGGGTGGAAGGCTACACCTTC.

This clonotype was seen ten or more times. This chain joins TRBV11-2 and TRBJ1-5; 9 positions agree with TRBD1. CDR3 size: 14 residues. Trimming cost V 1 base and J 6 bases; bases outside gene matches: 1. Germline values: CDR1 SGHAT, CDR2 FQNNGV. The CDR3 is CASSLGTGAQPQHF. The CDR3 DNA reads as TGTGCCAGCAGCTTAGGGACAGGGGCTCAGCCCCAGCATTTT.

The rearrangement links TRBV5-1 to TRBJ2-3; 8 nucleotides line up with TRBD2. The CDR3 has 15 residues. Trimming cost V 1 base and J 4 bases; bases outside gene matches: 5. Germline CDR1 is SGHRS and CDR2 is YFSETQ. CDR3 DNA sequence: TGCGCCAGCAGCTTGACAGCGGGAGTCCCAGATACGCAGTATTTT. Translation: CASSLTAGVPDTQYF. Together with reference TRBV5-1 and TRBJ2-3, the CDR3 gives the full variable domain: KAGVTQTPRYLIKTRGQQVTLSCSPISGHRSVSWYQQTPGQGLQFLFEYFSETQRNKGNFPGRFSGRQFSNSRSEMNVSTLELGDSALYLCASSLTAGVPDTQYFGPGTRLTVL.

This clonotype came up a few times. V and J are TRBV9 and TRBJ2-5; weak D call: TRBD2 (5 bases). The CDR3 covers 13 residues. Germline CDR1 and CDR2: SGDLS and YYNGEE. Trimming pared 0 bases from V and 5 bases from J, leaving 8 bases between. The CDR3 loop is CASSVGAEETQYF. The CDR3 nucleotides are TGTGCCAGCAGCGTAGGAGCGGAGGAGACCCAGTACTTC. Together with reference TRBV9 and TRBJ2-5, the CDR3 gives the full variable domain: DSGVTQTPKHLITATGQRVTLRCSPRSGDLSVYWYQQSLDQGLQFLIQYYNGEERAKGNILERFSAQQFPDLHSELNLSSLELGDSALYFCASSVGAEETQYFGPGTRLLVL.

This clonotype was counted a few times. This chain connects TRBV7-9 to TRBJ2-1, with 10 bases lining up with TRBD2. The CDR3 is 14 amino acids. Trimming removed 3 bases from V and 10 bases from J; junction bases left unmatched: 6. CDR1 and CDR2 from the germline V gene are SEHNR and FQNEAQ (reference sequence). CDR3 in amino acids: CASSFWTSGSEQFF. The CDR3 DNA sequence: TGTGCCAGCAGCTTCTGGACTAGCGGTTCGGAGCAGTTCTTC.

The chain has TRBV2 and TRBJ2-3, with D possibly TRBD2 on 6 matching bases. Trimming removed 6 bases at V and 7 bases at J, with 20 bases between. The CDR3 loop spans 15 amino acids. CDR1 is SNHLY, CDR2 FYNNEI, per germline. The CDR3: CASSTGTPGRYTQYF. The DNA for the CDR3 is TGTGCCAGCAGCACCGGGACCCCGGGGAGGTATACGCAGTATTTT.

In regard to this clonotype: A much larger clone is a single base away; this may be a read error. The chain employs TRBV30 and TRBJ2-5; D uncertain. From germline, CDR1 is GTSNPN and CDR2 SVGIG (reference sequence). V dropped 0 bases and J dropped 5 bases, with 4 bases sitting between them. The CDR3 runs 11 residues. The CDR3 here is CAWSVRETQYF. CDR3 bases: TGTGCCTGGAGTGTACGGGAGACCCAGTACTTC.

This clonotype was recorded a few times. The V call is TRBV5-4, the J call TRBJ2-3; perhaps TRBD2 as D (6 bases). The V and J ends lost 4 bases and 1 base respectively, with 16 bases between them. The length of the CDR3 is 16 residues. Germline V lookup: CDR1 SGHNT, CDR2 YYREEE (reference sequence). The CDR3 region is CASSRGTGLGTDTQYF. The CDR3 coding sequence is TGTGCCAGCAGCCGAGGGACGGGACTGGGCACAGATACGCAGTATTTT.

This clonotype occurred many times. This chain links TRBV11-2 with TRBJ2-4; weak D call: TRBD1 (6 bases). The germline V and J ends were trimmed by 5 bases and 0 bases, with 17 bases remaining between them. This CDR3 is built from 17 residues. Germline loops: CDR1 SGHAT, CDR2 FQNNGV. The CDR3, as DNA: TGTGCCAGCAGCCCAGAGGGGGTTACCCTAGCCAAAAACATTCAGTACTTC. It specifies CASSPEGVTLAKNIQYF.

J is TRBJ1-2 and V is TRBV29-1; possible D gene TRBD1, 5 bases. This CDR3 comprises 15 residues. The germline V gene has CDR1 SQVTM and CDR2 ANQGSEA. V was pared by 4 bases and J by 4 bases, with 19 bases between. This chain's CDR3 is CSVGAGRRISYGYTF. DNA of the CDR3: TGCAGCGTTGGTGCAGGGAGAAGGATATCCTATGGCTACACCTTC.

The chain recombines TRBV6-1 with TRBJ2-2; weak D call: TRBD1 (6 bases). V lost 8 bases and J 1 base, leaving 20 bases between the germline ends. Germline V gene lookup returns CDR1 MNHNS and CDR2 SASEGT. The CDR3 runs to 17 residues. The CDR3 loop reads CASRFLRQAENTGELFF. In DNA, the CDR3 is TGTGCCAGCCGCTTCCTTAGACAGGCTGAGAACACCGGGGAGCTGTTTTTT.

CDR3 sequence: CASSSPGLAGLDTQYF. In DNA form, the CDR3 reads TGTGCCAGCAGCTCGCCGGGACTAGCGGGACTCGATACGCAGTATTTT. The chain is built from TRBV11-2 and TRBJ2-3, with 13 bases matching TRBD2. This CDR3 is 16 amino acids long. The trim removed 4 bases at V and 6 bases at J, leaving 7 bases unmatched. Germline assignment: CDR1 SGHAT and CDR2 FQNNGV.

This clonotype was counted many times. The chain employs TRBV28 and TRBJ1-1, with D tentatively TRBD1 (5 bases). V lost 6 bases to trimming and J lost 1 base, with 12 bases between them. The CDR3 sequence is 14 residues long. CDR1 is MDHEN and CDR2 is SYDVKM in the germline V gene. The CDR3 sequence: CASRNGGPNTEAFF. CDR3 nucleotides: TGTGCCAGCAGAAACGGGGGACCGAACACTGAAGCTTTCTTT. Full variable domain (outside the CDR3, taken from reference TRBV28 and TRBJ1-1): DVKVTQSSRYLVKRTGEKVFLECVQDMDHENMFWYRQDPGLGLRLIYFSYDVKMKEKGDIPEGYSVSREKKERFSLILESASTNQTSMYLCASRNGGPNTEAFFGQGTRLTVV.

CDR3 sequence (DNA): TGTGCCAGCAGTGACCCCTCTGTCTACGAGCAGTACTTC. This encodes CASSDPSVYEQYF. The rearrangement joins TRBV25-1 to TRBJ2-7; no clear D gene. CDR1 is MGHDK and CDR2 is SYGVNS in the germline V gene. This CDR3 comprises 13 residues. Trimming took off 3 bases at V and 3 bases at J, with 9 bases between the two ends.

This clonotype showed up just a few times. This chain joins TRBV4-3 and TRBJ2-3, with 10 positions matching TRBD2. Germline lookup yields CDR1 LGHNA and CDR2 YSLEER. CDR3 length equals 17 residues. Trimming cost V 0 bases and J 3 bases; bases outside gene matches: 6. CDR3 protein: CASSQDSAGGPTDTQYF. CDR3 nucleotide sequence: TGCGCCAGCAGCCAAGATTCAGCGGGAGGGCCAACAGATACGCAGTATTTT.

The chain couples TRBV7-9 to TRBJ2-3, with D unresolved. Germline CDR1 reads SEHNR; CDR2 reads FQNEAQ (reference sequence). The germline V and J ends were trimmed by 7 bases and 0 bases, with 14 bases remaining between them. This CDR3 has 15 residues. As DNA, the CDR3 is TGTGCCAGCAACCGACGGCAGGCTAGCACAGATACGCAGTATTTT. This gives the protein CASNRRQASTDTQYF.

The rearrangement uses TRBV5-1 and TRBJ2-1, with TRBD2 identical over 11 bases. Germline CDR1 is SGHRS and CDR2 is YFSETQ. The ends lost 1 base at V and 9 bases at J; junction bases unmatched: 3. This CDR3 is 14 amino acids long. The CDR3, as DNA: TGCGCCAGCAGCTTGACTAGCGGGAGCCGTGAGCAGTTCTTC. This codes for CASSLTSGSREQFF. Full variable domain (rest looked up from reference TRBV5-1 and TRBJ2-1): KAGVTQTPRYLIKTRGQQVTLSCSPISGHRSVSWYQQTPGQGLQFLFEYFSETQRNKGNFPGRFSGRQFSNSRSEMNVSTLELGDSALYLCASSLTSGSREQFFGPGTRLTVL.

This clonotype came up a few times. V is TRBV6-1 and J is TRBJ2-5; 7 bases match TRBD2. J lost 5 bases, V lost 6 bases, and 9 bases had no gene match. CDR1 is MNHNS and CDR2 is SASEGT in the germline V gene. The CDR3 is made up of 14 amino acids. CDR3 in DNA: TGTGCCAGCAGAGCGGGACTATGGGAGGAGACCCAGTACTTC. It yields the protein CASRAGLWEETQYF.

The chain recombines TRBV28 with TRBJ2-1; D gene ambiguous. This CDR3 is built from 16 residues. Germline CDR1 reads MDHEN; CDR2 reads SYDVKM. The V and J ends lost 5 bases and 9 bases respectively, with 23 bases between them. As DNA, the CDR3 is TGTGCCAGCAGTCTTGACCGAGCTCCTACAATCGGTGAGCAGTTCTTC. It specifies CASSLDRAPTIGEQFF.

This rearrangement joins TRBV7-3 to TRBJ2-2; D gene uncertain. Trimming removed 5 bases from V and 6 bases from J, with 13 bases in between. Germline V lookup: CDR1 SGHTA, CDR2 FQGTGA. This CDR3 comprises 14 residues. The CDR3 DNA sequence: TGTGCCAGCAGCGCCCACGCTACTCCCGGGGAGCTGTTTTTT. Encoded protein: CASSAHATPGELFF.

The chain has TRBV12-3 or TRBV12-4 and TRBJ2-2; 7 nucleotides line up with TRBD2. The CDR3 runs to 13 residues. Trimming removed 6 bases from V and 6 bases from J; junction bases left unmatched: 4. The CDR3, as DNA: TGTGCCAGCAGAGATACTAGCGCCGGGGAGCTGTTTTTT. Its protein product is CASRDTSAGELFF.

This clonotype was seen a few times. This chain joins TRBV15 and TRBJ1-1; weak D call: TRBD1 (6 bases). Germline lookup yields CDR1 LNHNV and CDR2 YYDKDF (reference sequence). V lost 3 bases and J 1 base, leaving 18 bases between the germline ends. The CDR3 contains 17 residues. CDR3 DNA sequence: TGTGCCACCAGCAGGACAGGTAGGCTCATGAGGAACACTGAAGCTTTCTTT. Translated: CATSRTGRLMRNTEAFF. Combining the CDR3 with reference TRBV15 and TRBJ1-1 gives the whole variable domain DAMVIQNPRYQVTQFGKPVTLSCSQTLNHNVMYWYQQKSSQAPKLLFHYYDKDFNNEADTPDNFQSRRPNTSFCFLDIRSPGLGDTAMYLCATSRTGRLMRNTEAFFGQGTRLTVV.

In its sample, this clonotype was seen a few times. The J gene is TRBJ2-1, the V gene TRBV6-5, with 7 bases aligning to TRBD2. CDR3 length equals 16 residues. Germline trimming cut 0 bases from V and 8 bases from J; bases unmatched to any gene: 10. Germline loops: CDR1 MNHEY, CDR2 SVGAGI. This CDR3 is CASSYSQRGLCDEQFF. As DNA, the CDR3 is TGTGCCAGCAGTTACTCGCAGCGGGGACTCTGTGATGAGCAGTTCTTC.

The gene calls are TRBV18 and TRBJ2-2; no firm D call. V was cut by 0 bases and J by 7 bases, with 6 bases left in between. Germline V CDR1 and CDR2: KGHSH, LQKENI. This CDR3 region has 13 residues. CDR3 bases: TGTGCCAGCTCACCACCTAACGGCGGGGAGCTGTTTTTT. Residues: CASSPPNGGELFF. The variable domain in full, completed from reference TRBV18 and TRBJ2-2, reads NAGVMQNPRHLVRRRGQEARLRCSPMKGHSHVYWYRQLPEEGLKFMVYLQKENIIDESGMPKERFSAEFPKEGPSILRIQQVVRGDSAAYFCASSPPNGGELFFGEGSRLTVL.